The 2 T cell receptor beta chains reported below all come from one sample, sequenced in a study of T cell repertoires in aging, cancer and after chemotherapy. Amplification of TCR beta used genomic DNA extracted from peripheral blood. A mixed TRB-A/B primer pool amplified rearranged TRB by multiplex touch-down PCR. MiXCR, applied by TCRdb to the multiplex PCR reads, yields one record per CDR3 protein. The sample includes some 2,300 distinct CDR3 sequences, approximately 20% of them seen just once. Specimen: blood. These receptors originate from a human donor in good health.

This clonotype is judged large. The chain combines TRBV19 with TRBJ2-5; D assignment may be TRBD1 or TRBD2 (6 bases each). The germline CDR1 and CDR2 sequences are LNHDA and SQIVND (reference sequence). Trimming removed 11 bases from V and 5 bases from J, with 15 bases in between. This CDR3 has 12 residues. CDR3 sequence reads: CASRQAGETQYF. DNA for the CDR3: TGTGCCTCCAGACAGGCGGGGGAGACCCAGTACTTC.

By sample fraction, this clonotype is large. The CDR3 sequence is CASRPGTGGTGELFF. Written as DNA, the CDR3 is TGTGCCAGCAGGCCAGGGACAGGGGGCACCGGGGAGCTGTTTTTT. The chain links TRBV7-6 to TRBJ2-2; 11 bases match TRBD1. V shed 6 bases and J 4 bases; nucleotides not matched to a gene: 4. Germline CDR1 reads SGHVS; CDR2 reads FNYEAQ. This CDR3 spans 15 amino acids.